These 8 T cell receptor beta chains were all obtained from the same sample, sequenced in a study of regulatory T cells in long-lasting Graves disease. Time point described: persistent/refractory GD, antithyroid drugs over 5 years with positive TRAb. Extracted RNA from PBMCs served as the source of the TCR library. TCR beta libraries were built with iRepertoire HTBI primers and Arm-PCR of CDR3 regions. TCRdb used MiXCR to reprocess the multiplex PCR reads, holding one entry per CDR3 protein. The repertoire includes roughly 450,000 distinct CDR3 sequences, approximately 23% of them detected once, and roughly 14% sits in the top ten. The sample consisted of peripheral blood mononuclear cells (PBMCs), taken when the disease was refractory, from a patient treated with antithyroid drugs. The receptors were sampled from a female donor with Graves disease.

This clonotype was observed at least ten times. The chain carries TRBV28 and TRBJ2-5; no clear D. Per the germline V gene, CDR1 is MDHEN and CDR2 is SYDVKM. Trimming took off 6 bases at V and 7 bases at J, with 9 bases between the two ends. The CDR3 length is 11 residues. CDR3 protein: CASSNARTQYF. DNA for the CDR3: TGTGCCAGCAGCAACGCGCGGACCCAGTACTTC.

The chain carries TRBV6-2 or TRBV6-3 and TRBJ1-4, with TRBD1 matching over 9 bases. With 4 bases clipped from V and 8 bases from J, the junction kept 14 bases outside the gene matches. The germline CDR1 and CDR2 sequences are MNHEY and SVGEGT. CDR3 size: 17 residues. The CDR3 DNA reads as TGTGCCAGCAGTTCCGGGACAGGGTCCGGACGAGGCGAAAAACTGTTTTTT. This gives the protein CASSSGTGSGRGEKLFF.

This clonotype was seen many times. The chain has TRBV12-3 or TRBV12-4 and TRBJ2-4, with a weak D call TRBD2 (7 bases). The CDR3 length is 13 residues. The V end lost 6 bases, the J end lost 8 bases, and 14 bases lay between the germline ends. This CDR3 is CASRFRGADIQYF. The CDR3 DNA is TGTGCCAGCAGGTTTCGGGGGGCTGACATTCAGTACTTC.

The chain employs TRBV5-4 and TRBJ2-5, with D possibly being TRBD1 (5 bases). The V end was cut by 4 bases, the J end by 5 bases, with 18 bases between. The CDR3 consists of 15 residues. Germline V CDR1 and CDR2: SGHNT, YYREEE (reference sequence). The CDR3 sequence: CASSPGKGLVETQYF. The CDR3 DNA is TGTGCCAGCAGCCCTGGGAAGGGGTTGGTGGAGACCCAGTACTTC. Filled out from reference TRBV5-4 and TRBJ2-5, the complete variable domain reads ETGVTQSPTHLIKTRGQQVTLRCSSQSGHNTVSWYQQALGQGPQFIFQYYREEENGRGNFPPRFSGLQFPNYSSELNVNALELDDSALYLCASSPGKGLVETQYFGPGTRLLVL.

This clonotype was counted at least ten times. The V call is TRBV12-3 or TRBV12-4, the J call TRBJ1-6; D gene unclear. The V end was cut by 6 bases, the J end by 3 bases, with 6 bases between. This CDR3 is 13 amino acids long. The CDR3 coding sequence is TGTGCCAGCAGGAGAGACTATAATTCACCCCTCCACTTT. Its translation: CASRRDYNSPLHF.

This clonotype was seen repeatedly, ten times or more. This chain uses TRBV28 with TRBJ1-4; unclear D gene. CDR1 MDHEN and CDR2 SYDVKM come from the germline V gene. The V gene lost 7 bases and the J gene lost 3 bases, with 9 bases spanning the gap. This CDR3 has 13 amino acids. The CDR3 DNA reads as TGTGCCAGCACCCCAGGCGCTAATGAAAAACTGTTTTTT. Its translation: CASTPGANEKLFF.

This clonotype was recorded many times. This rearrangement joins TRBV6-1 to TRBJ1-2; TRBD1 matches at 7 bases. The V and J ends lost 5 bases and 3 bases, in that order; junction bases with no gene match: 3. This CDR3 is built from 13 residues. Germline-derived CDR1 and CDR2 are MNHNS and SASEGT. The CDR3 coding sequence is TGTGCCAGCAGTAGGGACAGAGACTATGGCTACACCTTC. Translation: CASSRDRDYGYTF.

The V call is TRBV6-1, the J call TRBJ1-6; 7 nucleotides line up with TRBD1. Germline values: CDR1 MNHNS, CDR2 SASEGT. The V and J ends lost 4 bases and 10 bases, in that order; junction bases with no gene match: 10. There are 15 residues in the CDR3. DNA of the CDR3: TGTGCCAGCAGTGGACCCGGCAGGGGGGGATCACCCCTCCACTTT. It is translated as CASSGPGRGGSPLHF.